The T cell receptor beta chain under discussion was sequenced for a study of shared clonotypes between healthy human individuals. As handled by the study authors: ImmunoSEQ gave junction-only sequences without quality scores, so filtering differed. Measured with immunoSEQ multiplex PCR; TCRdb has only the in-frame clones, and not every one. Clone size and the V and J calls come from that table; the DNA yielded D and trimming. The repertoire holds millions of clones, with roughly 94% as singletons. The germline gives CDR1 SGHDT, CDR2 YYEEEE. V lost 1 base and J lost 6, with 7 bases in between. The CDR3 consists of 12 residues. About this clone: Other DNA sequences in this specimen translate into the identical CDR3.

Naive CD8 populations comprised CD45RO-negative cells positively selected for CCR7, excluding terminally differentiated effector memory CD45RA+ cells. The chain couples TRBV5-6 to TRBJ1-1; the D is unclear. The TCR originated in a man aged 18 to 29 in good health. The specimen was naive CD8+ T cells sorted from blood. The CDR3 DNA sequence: TGTGCCAGCAGCTTGCTAGGCTCTGAAGCTTTCTTT. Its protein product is CASSLLGSEAFF.